The 7 T cell receptor beta chains below come from one sample, sequenced in a study of CD8+ T cells in alopecia areata. As the sequencing template, cDNA was produced by extracting RNA and reverse transcribing it. Measured with immunoSEQ multiplex PCR; TCRdb has only the in-frame clones, and not every one. The repertoire consists of about 120,000 clones, none detected only once. The sample consisted of lesional skin. These receptors were obtained from a C3H/HeJ mouse with alopecia areata. This strain's MHC haplotype is H2-k.

This clone was counted only a few times. Gene names and germline refer to mouse. The read terminates 4 residues ahead of where the CDR3 ends, so the germline J gene completes it. At the DNA level, this CDR3 is encoded by other sequences in the same sample as well. The chain combines TRBV1 with TRBJ1-4; 11 bases are a match to TRBD1. This CDR3 has 16 amino acids. Germline trimming cut 3 bases from V and 0 bases from J; bases unmatched to any gene: 0. Germline CDR1 and CDR2: NSQYPW and LRSPGD (reference sequence). The sequenced part of the CDR3 DNA is TGCACCTGCAGTGCGGACAGGGGGCTTTCCAACGAA. Translated, it gives CTCSADRGLSNE. The entire CDR3 is CTCSADRGLSNERLFF.

Concerning this clone itself: Gene names refer to mouse genes. The sequenced fragment ends 4 residues before the CDR3 boundary, so the rest is inferred from the germline J gene. The J gene is TRBJ2-1, the V gene TRBV31; 11 nucleotides line up with TRBD2. With 3 bases clipped from V and 5 bases from J, the junction kept 6 bases outside the gene matches. Per the germline V gene, CDR1 is GKSSPN and CDR2 is SITVG. The CDR3 spans 15 residues. The part of the CDR3 DNA that was read is TGTGCCTGGAGCCCGGACTGGGGGGCAAATGCT. Amino acids: CAWSPDWGANA. The CDR3 in its entirety is CAWSPDWGANAEQFF.

This clone was detected only a few times. All gene names here are mouse names. Sequencing ends 4 residues short of the CDR3 end; the germline J gene provides the rest. V and J are TRBV13-1 and TRBJ2-2; 9 bases map to TRBD1. The germline V gene has CDR1 NSHNY and CDR2 SYGAGN. Trimming cost V 0 bases and J 2 bases; bases outside gene matches: 5. CDR3 length: 17 residues. The CDR3 DNA, read in part, is TGTGCCAGCAGTGATGCCCCCGGGACAGGGAACACCGGG. This translates into CASSDAPGTGNTG. The CDR3 in its entirety is CASSDAPGTGNTGQLYF.

This clone was seen a few times. The gene names given are mouse names. The CDR3 extends 4 residues past the end of the read, so its final part is completed from the germline J gene. The chain combines TRBV19 with TRBJ2-7, with 8 nucleotides matching TRBD2. The CDR3 is 15 amino acids. Germline V gives CDR1 FNHDT, CDR2 SITEND (reference sequence). CDR3 bases read: TGTGCCAGCAGTATAGGCTGGGGGGATCCTTAT. It specifies CASSIGWGDPY. The complete CDR3 reads CASSIGWGDPYEQYF.

On this clone itself: Mouse gene names and germline throughout. From the germline J gene comes the end of the CDR3, since the read stops 4 residues before it. The chain has TRBV13-3 and TRBJ2-4; 8 positions agree with TRBD1. The trim removed 3 bases at V and 1 base at J, leaving 4 bases unmatched. Germline loops: CDR1 NNHDY, CDR2 SYVADS. This CDR3 has 15 amino acids. The CDR3 reads CASSGQGRGQNTLYF. The DNA read from the CDR3 is TGTGCCAGCAGTGGACAGGGGAGGGGTCAAAAC. Using reference TRBV13-3 and TRBJ2-4 for the parts outside the CDR3, the full variable domain is EAAVTQSPRSKVAVTGGKVTLSCHQTNNHDYMYWYRQDTGHGLRLIHYSYVADSTEKGDIPDGYKASRPSQENFSLILELASLSQTAVYFCASSGQGRGQNTLYFGAGTRLSVL.

This clone was detected many times. Gene names are mouse gene names. Read data end 4 residues before the CDR3 end; the end is taken from the germline J gene. The chain joins TRBV13-3 to TRBJ2-4, with D perhaps matching TRBD1 (6 bases). The germline CDR1 and CDR2 sequences are NNHDY and SYVADS. V gave up 0 bases and J gave up 1 base, with 15 bases separating them. CDR3 length: 17 residues. CDR3 bases read: TGTGCCAGCAGTGATGGGGCAGGGGAAGAGGGTCAAAAC. Its protein is CASSDGAGEEGQN. The full CDR3 protein is CASSDGAGEEGQNTLYF.

This clone was picked up a small number of times. Germline and genes: mouse. The CDR3 end lies 4 residues beyond the end of the read and is filled in from the germline J gene. V gene TRBV14 combines with J gene TRBJ1-1; 10 bases match TRBD1. The CDR3 sequence is 16 residues long. Trimming removed 2 bases from V and 3 bases from J; junction bases left unmatched: 7. Germline V gene data show CDR1 as SGHDT and CDR2 as FRDEAV. The CDR3 bases that were read are TGTGCCAGCAGTTTTTGGGGACAGGGGAGGTACACA. Residues: CASSFWGQGRYT. The full CDR3 sequence reads CASSFWGQGRYTEVFF.